Sequencing of this TCR beta chain was carried out in a study of cytomegalovirus exposure and HLA in healthy donors. Sequencing was performed with immunoSEQ multiplex PCR; in TCRdb, only in-frame clones are kept and a portion is missing. The table lists more than 95,000 clones, 86% of them singletons. The ends lost 2 bases at V and 0 bases at J; junction bases unmatched: 2. The CDR3 is made up of 16 amino acids. CDR1 and CDR2 (germline): SGHRS, YFSETQ. The chain recombines TRBV5-1 with TRBJ2-6, with TRBD1 identical over 7 bases. The clonotype originates from a woman aged 18-29 years in good health and CMV-seropositive. Sequenced sample: PBMCs. CDR3 sequence (DNA): TGCGCCAGCAGCTTTGGACAGGCCTCTGGGGCCAACGTCCTGACTTTC. It encodes CASSFGQASGANVLTF.